Listed here are 10 T cell receptor beta chains from one sample, sequenced in a study of T cell responses to AZD1222 COVID-19 vaccine. Generated by immunoSEQ multiplex PCR, the TCRdb table keeps only in-frame clones and is missing some. The sample lists about 98,000 clones, 88% occurring once. Sequences were derived from peripheral blood, sampled on day 0 of AZD1222 vaccination. The receptors were sampled from an adult in good health.

The chain has TRBV7-3 and TRBJ2-3, with D unclear. Germline V gene lookup returns CDR1 SGHTA and CDR2 FQGTGA. V was pared by 5 bases and J by 2 bases, with 8 bases between. The length of the CDR3 is 13 residues. The CDR3 DNA reads as TGTGCCAGCAGCACTGCCTACACAGATACGCAGTATTTT. Protein: CASSTAYTDTQYF.

The rearrangement links TRBV6-5 to TRBJ2-7; D possibly matches TRBD1 or TRBD2 (5 bases each). Germline loops: CDR1 MNHEY, CDR2 SVGAGI. V lost 6 bases and J 0 bases, leaving 12 bases between the germline ends. CDR3 size: 14 residues. CDR3 residues: CASRGDVSSYEQYF. CDR3 sequence (DNA): TGTGCCAGCAGGGGGGACGTGAGCTCCTACGAGCAGTACTTC.

This chain joins TRBV4-2 and TRBJ2-3, with 8 positions matching TRBD2. There are 18 residues in the CDR3. Germline V lookup: CDR1 LGHNA, CDR2 YNFKEQ. V shed 5 bases, J shed 5 bases, and the junction held 18 bases outside the gene matches. The CDR3 loop reads CASSARSPTGGRVDTQYF. The CDR3 DNA reads as TGTGCCAGCAGCGCAAGGAGTCCGACGGGAGGGCGGGTAGATACGCAGTATTTT.

The chain employs TRBV12-3 or TRBV12-4 and TRBJ2-7; no clear D gene. Deletions cut 1 base from V and 3 bases from J, with 7 bases between. This CDR3 is 13 amino acids long. The CDR3 bases are TGTGCCAGCAGTTTAGGAGGAGACTACGAGCAGTACTTC. Amino acids: CASSLGGDYEQYF.

The chain has TRBV19 and TRBJ2-3; 13 bases align to TRBD2. The V gene's germline CDR1 is LNHDA and CDR2 SQIVND (reference sequence). V was clipped by 5 bases and J by 15 bases; unmatched bases: 11. This CDR3 is built from 14 residues. This chain's CDR3 is CASSESRTSGSAYF. The CDR3 bases are TGTGCCAGTAGTGAATCCCGGACTAGCGGGAGCGCCTATTTT.

CDR3: CASSLEVQREQYF. Here the CDR3 DNA reads TGTGCCAGCAGCTTAGAGGTTCAGCGCGAGCAGTACTTC. The chain links TRBV7-2 to TRBJ2-7; D remains unclear. V gave up 1 base and J gave up 6 bases, with 10 bases separating them. CDR1 SGHTA and CDR2 FQGNSA come from the germline V gene. This CDR3 contains 13 residues. The complete variable domain, with remaining parts taken from reference TRBV7-2 and TRBJ2-7, reads GAGVSQSPSNKVTEKGKDVELRCDPISGHTALYWYRQSLGQGLEFLIYFQGNSAPDKSGLPSDRFSAERTGGSVSTLTIQRTQQEDSAVYLCASSLEVQREQYFGPGTRLTVT.

The V and J genes are TRBV19 and TRBJ1-6; the D is unclear. Trimming removed 2 bases at V and 6 bases at J, with 11 bases between. The CDR3 contains 15 residues. Looked up from germline, CDR1 is LNHDA and CDR2 is SQIVND (reference sequence). The CDR3 is CASSISVGSNSPLHF. The CDR3 DNA is TGTGCCAGTAGTATATCCGTGGGATCTAATTCACCCCTCCACTTT.

The chain's CDR3 is CASSQATGLGYEQYF. The CDR3 region has the DNA TGCGCCAGCAGCCAAGCGACAGGGCTTGGTTACGAGCAGTACTTC. J is TRBJ2-7 and V is TRBV4-3, with TRBD1 matching 7 bases. CDR3 length: 15 amino acids. Germline loops: CDR1 LGHNA, CDR2 YSLEER. V was pared by 1 base and J by 4 bases, with 7 bases of the junction left unmatched.

The chain uses TRBV12-5 and TRBJ2-1; a possible D gene is TRBD1 (5 bases). Germline CDR1 and CDR2: LGHNT and FRNRAP. The V end lost 4 bases, the J end lost 6 bases, and 10 bases lay between the germline ends. This CDR3 is 13 amino acids long. The CDR3 sequence is CASGSETVNEQFF. The CDR3 region has the DNA TGTGCTAGTGGTTCCGAGACAGTCAATGAGCAGTTCTTC.

The rearrangement joins TRBV6-6 to TRBJ1-5; 11 bases match TRBD1. Looked up from germline, CDR1 is MNHNY and CDR2 is SVGAGI (reference sequence). This CDR3 is 15 amino acids long. V was pared by 6 bases and J by 7 bases, with 8 bases of the junction left unmatched. The CDR3 sequence: CASSPGQGEWQPQHF. In DNA form, the CDR3 reads TGTGCCAGCAGCCCGGGACAGGGGGAATGGCAGCCCCAGCATTTT.